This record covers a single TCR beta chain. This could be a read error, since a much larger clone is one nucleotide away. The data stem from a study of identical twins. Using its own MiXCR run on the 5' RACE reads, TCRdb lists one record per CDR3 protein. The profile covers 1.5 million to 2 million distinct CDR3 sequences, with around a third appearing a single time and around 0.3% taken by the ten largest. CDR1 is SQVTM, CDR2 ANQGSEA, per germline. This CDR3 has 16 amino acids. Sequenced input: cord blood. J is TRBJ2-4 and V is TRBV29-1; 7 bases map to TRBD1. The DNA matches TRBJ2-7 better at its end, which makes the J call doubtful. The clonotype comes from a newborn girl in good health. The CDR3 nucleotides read TGCAGCGTTGTAATTCTTCTGAGGGGGCGCCTTAGCGAGCAGTACTTC. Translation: CSVVILLRGRLSEQYF.